The 26 T cell receptor beta chains in this list originate from one sample, sequenced in a study of T cells expressing NK-cell markers. TCRdb reprocessed the 5' RACE reads; each CDR3 protein has one entry and no DNA is given. The specimen's table records 350,000 to 400,000 distinct CDR3 sequences. The specimen sequenced was blood T cells: a sorted CD56 or NKG2C T cell subset, CD4+ or CD8+ T cells, or bulk PBMC T cells (not recorded which). Receptor source: a woman between 50 and 59 years old in good health.

J is TRBJ2-1 and V is TRBV3-1; as DNA is missing, the TRBD1 call by TCRdb cannot be tested. The germline gives CDR1 LGHDT, CDR2 YNNKEL (reference sequence). The CDR3 consists of 15 residues. The CDR3 reads CASSPQRPSYNEQFF.

The chain couples TRBV7-8 to TRBJ2-1; TCRdb gives TRBD2 as the D gene, but with no DNA this cannot be confirmed. Germline V gene data show CDR1 as SGHVS and CDR2 as FQNEAQ. CDR3 length: 16 amino acids. CDR3 loop: CASSPGPGPSYNEQFF.

The rearrangement joins TRBV5-1 to TRBJ2-2; absent DNA, TCRdb's TRBD2 call cannot be checked. Germline CDR1 and CDR2: SGHRS and YFSETQ. There are 16 residues in the CDR3. The CDR3: CASSYWNRADTGELFF. Together with reference TRBV5-1 and TRBJ2-2, the CDR3 gives the full variable domain: KAGVTQTPRYLIKTRGQQVTLSCSPISGHRSVSWYQQTPGQGLQFLFEYFSETQRNKGNFPGRFSGRQFSNSRSEMNVSTLELGDSALYLCASSYWNRADTGELFFGEGSRLTVL.

The V gene is TRBV20-1, the J gene TRBJ2-1; TCRdb names TRBD2, which stays unverified in the absence of DNA. CDR1 is DFQATT, CDR2 SNEGSKA, per germline (reference sequence). The CDR3 has 19 residues. The CDR3 here is CSARGRSGRVVSGDNEQFF.

This sequence joins TRBV2 and TRBJ1-1. CDR1 SNHLY and CDR2 FYNNEI come from the germline V gene. The CDR3 runs 16 residues. CDR3 loop: CASIPLGRVSFTEAFF.

The J gene is TRBJ2-1, the V gene TRBV7-2. Germline-derived CDR1 and CDR2 are SGHTA and FQGNSA. The CDR3 extends over 14 amino acids. This CDR3 is CASSRPNFLNEQFF.

The chain uses TRBV5-1 and TRBJ2-5. CDR1 and CDR2 from the germline V gene are SGHRS and YFSETQ. The CDR3 is 12 amino acids. CDR3 sequence reads: CASSGGVATQYF.

The chain has TRBV6-2 or TRBV6-3 and TRBJ2-1; TCRdb reports TRBD1, a call that lacks DNA to check it against. This CDR3 contains 13 residues. CDR1 MNHEY and CDR2 SVGEGT come from the germline V gene. CDR3 amino acids: CAIRADSYNEQFF.

The chain links TRBV6-1 to TRBJ2-4; TCRdb proposes TRBD1, but this gene call is untestable without DNA. Germline-derived CDR1 and CDR2 are MNHNS and SASEGT. The CDR3 has 15 amino acids. The CDR3 region is CASSGQGEAKNIQYF.

This chain joins TRBV12-3 or TRBV12-4 and TRBJ1-2; TCRdb reports TRBD1, a call that lacks DNA to check it against. This CDR3 has 13 amino acids. This CDR3 reads CASSPEGGVGYTF.

The rearrangement uses TRBV11-2 and TRBJ2-3. The CDR3 runs 17 residues. The germline CDR1 and CDR2 sequences are SGHAT and FQNNGV. Here the CDR3 reads CASSLDLRGGGTDTQYF.

V gene TRBV29-1 combines with J gene TRBJ2-7; TCRdb returns TRBD2, unconfirmable since there is no DNA. This CDR3 is built from 14 residues. Germline V lookup: CDR1 SQVTM, CDR2 ANQGSEA. This CDR3 reads CSVARRESPYEQYF.

The rearrangement uses TRBV28 and TRBJ2-2; TCRdb reports TRBD2, a call that lacks DNA to check it against. CDR3 length: 15 residues. Germline V gene sequence: CDR1 MDHEN, CDR2 SYDVKM. The CDR3 protein is CASSLGGIFTGELFF.

The rearrangement uses TRBV7-2 and TRBJ2-1; TCRdb's assignment of TRBD2 cannot be checked, as there is no DNA. The CDR3 runs 14 residues. Germline V CDR1 and CDR2: SGHTA, FQGNSA. The CDR3: CASSFGGRLNEQFF.

The chain uses TRBV12-3 or TRBV12-4 and TRBJ2-5; as DNA is missing, the TRBD1 call by TCRdb cannot be tested. The CDR3 loop spans 14 amino acids. The CDR3 reads CASTLDRATETQYF.

The chain uses TRBV15 and TRBJ1-4; TCRdb selects TRBD1, and the lack of DNA leaves this call unchecked. The CDR3 loop spans 12 amino acids. In germline, CDR1 is LNHNV, CDR2 YYDKDF (reference sequence). CDR3 protein: CATSKGSEKLFF.

The chain combines TRBV12-3 or TRBV12-4 with TRBJ1-5; lacking DNA, the TRBD1 call made by TCRdb goes unchecked. CDR3 size: 16 residues. The CDR3 sequence is CASSLMNRNSNQPQHF.

The rearrangement links TRBV12-3 or TRBV12-4 to TRBJ1-1; the D gene TCRdb calls, TRBD1, cannot be checked with no DNA. The CDR3 is 15 residues long. The CDR3 loop reads CASNHAGATFMGAFF.

The V call is TRBV15, the J call TRBJ2-7. Germline lookup yields CDR1 LNHNV and CDR2 YYDKDF (reference sequence). CDR3 length equals 13 residues. The CDR3 reads CATQRRESLEQYF.

The chain links TRBV6-6 to TRBJ2-1. Germline V CDR1 and CDR2: MNHNY, SVGAGI (reference sequence). The CDR3 covers 12 residues. CDR3 in amino acids: CASRVVGNEQFF.

This rearrangement joins TRBV27 to TRBJ1-3; without DNA, the TCRdb call of TRBD1 cannot be checked. Germline lookup yields CDR1 MNHEY and CDR2 SMNVEV (reference sequence). This CDR3 spans 18 amino acids. CDR3 loop: CASSFRTPRQGAGNTIYF.

The CDR3 sequence: CASSDQKSSSYEQYF. The rearrangement uses TRBV10-1 and TRBJ2-7. This CDR3 has 15 residues. CDR1 WNHNN and CDR2 SYGVQD come from the germline V gene (reference sequence).

V gene TRBV7-9 combines with J gene TRBJ1-4. Germline-derived CDR1 and CDR2 are SEHNR and FQNEAQ (reference sequence). This CDR3 comprises 15 residues. The CDR3: CASSRSRDLGKKLFF.

The V gene is TRBV21-1, the J gene TRBJ2-5; TCRdb's D call of TRBD1 is untestable without DNA. TRBV21-1 is a documented pseudogene. The CDR3 length is 15 residues. This chain's CDR3 is CASSKGGQGRETQYF.

The chain carries TRBV20-1 and TRBJ2-3; lacking DNA, the TRBD1 call made by TCRdb goes unchecked. From germline, CDR1 is DFQATT and CDR2 SNEGSKA (reference sequence). The CDR3 spans 15 residues. CDR3 amino acids: CSAARVRGGTDTQYF.

The chain joins TRBV5-1 to TRBJ2-5; the D call from TCRdb, TRBD1, cannot be confirmed without DNA. The CDR3 is 15 residues long. CDR1 and CDR2 (germline): SGHRS, YFSETQ. The CDR3 is CASRRSGTVETTQYF.